This TCR beta chain was recovered during a study of blood T cell repertoires in COVID-19. Across the study: Sites across the United States, Italy and Spain contributed samples from acute and convalescent COVID-19. The cDNA or gDNA used as material had been derived from T cells, B-cell-depleted T cells, or PBMCs.

V was cut by 0 bases and J by 8 bases, with 17 bases left in between. The V gene's germline CDR1 is LGHNA and CDR2 YSLEER. This CDR3 spans 15 amino acids. This clone was observed a few times. In the original processing: Amplification of reference gene primers was used by the study to estimate nucleated cell counts. Data came from immunoSEQ multiplex PCR; TCRdb stores just in-frame clones and leaves some out. The DNA was the basis for D and trimming; V, J and clone size are from that table. The data show 60,000 to 85,000 clones, with 65% to 90% seen just once and around 38% held by the top ten. The sequenced material came from peripheral blood. This sequence was found in a man aged 80 or over with acute or convalescent COVID-19. The gene calls are TRBV4-3 and TRBJ2-7; D might be TRBD1 (6 bases). This CDR3 is CASSQDFAGAPQQYF. CDR3 in DNA: TGCGCCAGCAGCCAAGATTTCGCAGGGGCCCCCCAGCAGTACTTC.